This TCR beta chain was obtained from a study of shared clonotypes between healthy human individuals. Germline loops: CDR1 KGHSH, CDR2 LQKENI. The CDR3 runs to 15 residues. Unmatched junction bases numbered 2, after V lost 3 bases and J lost 0 bases. Sequencing was performed with immunoSEQ multiplex PCR; in TCRdb, only in-frame clones are kept and a portion is missing. The table records around 180,000 clones, about 93% of them present only once. This sequence was found in a woman aged 25 to 39 in good health. Specimen: naive CD4+ T cells sorted from blood. Subset described: CD45RA+ positively selected. The rearrangement joins TRBV18 to TRBJ2-5, with 9 bases aligning to TRBD2. The CDR3 sequence: CASSPLAGDQETQYF. The CDR3, as DNA: TGTGCCAGCTCACCGTTAGCGGGAGACCAAGAGACCCAGTACTTC.